The T cell receptor (beta chain) described here comes from a study of coeliac disease. One frozen approximately 500,000-cell aliquot per fraction was sequenced. Here immunoSEQ multiplex PCR was the method, and the copy in TCRdb shows in-frame clones only, minus some. The data contain about 4,500 clones, 62% of them singletons. Study-wide points: Intraepithelial and lamina propria fractions were not highly pure, so cross-contamination was possible. TRB repertoires were largely private, with most amino acid sequences found in only one sample. In active celiac disease, intraepithelial and lamina propria TRB and TRG repertoires were less clonal than controls.

This clone is judged medium-sized. Its antigen is unknown. CDR1 and CDR2 (germline): SGHRS, YFSETQ. This CDR3 region has 15 residues. J was trimmed by 7 bases and V by 1 base; bases with no gene match: 5. The sequencing sample was made of intraepithelial lymphocytes from the gut. The chain recombines TRBV5-1 with TRBJ2-1; 10 bases line up with TRBD2. The receptor comes from a woman in her late teens or twenties with active celiac disease. CDR3 sequence reads: CASSLLAGGLNEQFF. The DNA of the CDR3 is TGCGCCAGCAGCTTGTTAGCGGGAGGACTTAATGAGCAGTTCTTC.